The T cell receptor (beta chain) under discussion was sequenced for a study of T cell responses to AZD1222 COVID-19 vaccine (dated by TCRdb to the early 2020s). For the wider study: AZD1222 recipients whose second dose came at about 4 weeks and those whose second dose came at about 12 weeks were combined into one group, since spike-specific TCR depth and breadth did not differ between the two schedules. A total of around 240 trial participants underwent TCR sequencing, of whom 207 received two doses of AZD1222 and about 25 received two doses of the MenACWY control vaccine. Trial participants were enrolled by age into subgroups of 18-55, 56-69 and 70-plus years, and roughly 160, 29 and 62 TCR-sequenced participants, respectively, were included in these subgroups. The investigation overall reported the following: Because no day 14 peak-response samples were available, repertoires were characterized only after the peak T cell response. Participants were mostly white British and included more females than males, and it was suggested by the authors that clonal diversity may have been underestimated. In the small 56-69-year group, the increase in depth fell short of significance, most likely because of low power. Epitopes outside the regions mutated in the B.1.351 and B.1.1.7 variants were reportedly recognized by nearly half of the unique spike-specific TCRs. A significant rise in spike-specific TCR breadth and depth was observed after two AZD1222 doses relative to day 0 and relative to MenACWY recipients. Conclusions about previously exposed vaccinees were limited because only six or seven AZD1222 recipients were SARS-CoV-2 seropositive at baseline. The whole spike protein was spanned by vaccine-associated CD4 TCRs, and dominant responses were seen in regions 160-218 and 743-854.

The CDR3 regions of human TCRbeta chains were analyzed by immunosequencing. Per the source publication's procedure: TCRs in the repertoires were matched against a reference library of SARS-CoV-2-specific TCRs that had been generated with the MIRA antigen-specificity platform. Breadth was defined as the fraction of unique TCRs that were SARS-CoV-2-associated, and depth was defined as the fraction of total T cells that were SARS-CoV-2-associated. Using the MIRA data, each spike-specific TCR was mapped to the spike region that the TCR reacts to and placed in a CD4 or CD8 class. Log10-transformed breadth and depth values were compared by one-way ANOVA with Sidak's multiple comparisons tests. In TCRdb, the immuneACCESS table is reduced to in-frame sequences with V and J assigned. These tables do not hold every clone; where another copy was compared, an unresolved V gene accounts for under half, and the others remain unexplained. That table supplies the V and J calls and clone size; D and trimming were determined from the DNA. The sample has under 85,000 clones on record, 70% to 90% of them singletons. About 11% of the sample is held by the ten biggest clonotypes.

To note about this clone: The antigen it recognizes is unknown. No quality values exist for individual bases; no much larger clone is one base distant.

According to the study, the label for this sample's time point signals: baseline before first vaccination. Vaccinee samples came from UK trials COV001 and COV002, including a single-blind randomized controlled phase 2/3 trial of AZD1222 (ChAdOx1 nCoV-19) in healthy adults. For TCRbeta chain sequencing, PBMC samples were collected from trial participants at day 0 and at day 28 after the second dose. The cysteine opens and the phenylalanine closes a CDR3 of 16 amino acids. Of the read, only the CDR3 DNA is kept; its 48 bases are in frame from base 1. CDR1 and CDR2, looked up from the germline V gene, are SGHVS and FQNEAQ. From V the trimming removes 4 bases and from J it removes 1 base, while the gene matches leave 4 bases of the junction unaccounted for.

The chain was built from TRBV7-8 and TRBJ1-5, and TRBD1 matches 10 of the central bases. The sample was peripheral blood, taken on day 0 of AZD1222 vaccination. The source of this sequence is an adult in good health. The CDR3 region reads CASSSGTGASNQPQHF. At the DNA level, the sequence is TGTGCCAGCAGCTCAGGGACAGGGGCGAGCAATCAGCCCCAGCATTTT.